This entry lists 16 T cell receptor beta chains sequenced from one sample in a study of shared clonotypes between healthy human individuals. Here immunoSEQ multiplex PCR was the method, and the copy in TCRdb shows in-frame clones only, minus some. The repertoire has approximately 810,000 clones, 80% to 95% of them found once; the top ten carry more than 20%. It was CD45RO-negative cells, positively selected for CCR7, that made up naive CD8 cells, with terminally differentiated effector memory CD45RA+ cells excluded. Sequencing was carried out using naive CD8+ T cells sorted from blood. The source is a man aged 25-45 years in good health.

CDR3 amino acids: CASSFVGLGSSYNEQFF. The CDR3 bases are TGTGCCAGCAGCTTTGTTGGGTTGGGGAGCTCCTACAATGAGCAGTTCTTC. This sequence joins TRBV7-9 and TRBJ2-1, with a tentative D call TRBD2 (5 bases). The CDR3 extends over 17 amino acids. V shed 3 bases and J shed 0 bases, with 15 bases lying between them. Germline V gives CDR1 SEHNR, CDR2 FQNEAQ (reference sequence). Using reference TRBV7-9 and TRBJ2-1 for the parts outside the CDR3, the full variable domain is DTGVSQNPRHKITKRGQNVTFRCDPISEHNRLYWYRQTLGQGPEFLTYFQNEAQLEKSRLLSDRFSAERPKGSFSTLEIQRTEQGDSAMYLCASSFVGLGSSYNEQFFGPGTRLTVL.

The gene calls are TRBV27 and TRBJ2-1, with D unclear. CDR1 is MNHEY and CDR2 is SMNVEV in the germline V gene (reference sequence). This CDR3 is 11 amino acids long. Trimming left V 3 bases short and J 10 bases short, with 7 bases between. CDR3 coding DNA: TGTGCCAGCAGTTTGGGGTTCGAGCAGTTCTTC. Its protein is CASSLGFEQFF.

This chain joins TRBV27 and TRBJ1-2; TRBD1 agrees at 7 bases. Germline loops: CDR1 MNHEY, CDR2 SMNVEV (reference sequence). After removal of 7 bases from V and 3 bases from J, the junction contained 5 bases not matched to a gene. The CDR3 contains 13 residues. The CDR3: CASMPGGYYGYTF. CDR3 coding DNA: TGTGCCAGCATGCCAGGGGGGTACTATGGCTACACCTTC.

This rearrangement joins TRBV28 to TRBJ2-2; D gene ambiguous. CDR1 MDHEN and CDR2 SYDVKM come from the germline V gene. V lost 2 bases, J lost 1 base, and 8 bases lay in between. The length of the CDR3 is 15 residues. Here the CDR3 DNA reads TGTGCCAGCAGTTTACGGCTTGAGAACACCGGGGAGCTGTTTTTT. Encoded protein: CASSLRLENTGELFF.

This clone ranks as large. The V and J genes are TRBV13 and TRBJ2-7, with 9 bases matching TRBD1. Germline V lookup: CDR1 PRHDT, CDR2 FYEKMQ (reference sequence). Trimming at V came to 1 base and at J to 3 bases, leaving 4 bases not matched to a gene. CDR3 length: 15 residues. The CDR3 region is CASSLAGQGYYEQYF. DNA for the CDR3: TGTGCCAGCAGCTTAGCCGGACAGGGGTACTACGAGCAGTACTTC.

Notes on this clone: One end of the junction varies from germline; a read error may be responsible. The chain carries TRBV27 and TRBJ2-7; D perhaps matches TRBD2 (6 bases). CDR1 and CDR2 from the germline V gene are MNHEY and SMNVEV (reference sequence). CDR3 length: 12 residues. In nucleotides, the CDR3 is TGCTCCGCGGGACGGGTTCTGGACGAGCAGTACTTC. Protein sequence: CSAGRVLDEQYF.

This sequence joins TRBV2 and TRBJ2-1, with TRBD2 matching over 10 bases. Looked up from germline, CDR1 is SNHLY and CDR2 is FYNNEI. This CDR3 is 19 amino acids long. The junction had 17 bases not matched to a gene; V was cut back by 0 bases and J by 9 bases. The CDR3 coding sequence is TGTGCCAGCAGTGAAGCGCCCTTAATGACTAGCGGGCGGGGGGTTGAGCAGTTCTTC. Translated, it gives CASSEAPLMTSGRGVEQFF.

This chain uses TRBV28 with TRBJ1-1, with 7 nucleotides matching TRBD1. The junction had 9 bases not matched to a gene; V was cut back by 8 bases and J by 3 bases. The CDR3 length is 14 residues. The germline V gene has CDR1 MDHEN and CDR2 SYDVKM. The CDR3 here is CASLFRRGHTEAFF. DNA for the CDR3: TGTGCCAGCCTCTTTCGGAGGGGGCACACTGAAGCTTTCTTT.

The chain carries TRBV18 and TRBJ2-3; 7 nucleotides line up with TRBD1. The CDR3 totals 16 residues. Germline loops: CDR1 KGHSH, CDR2 LQKENI. J was trimmed by 1 base and V by 6 bases; bases with no gene match: 10. The CDR3 region is CASSPERRGRTDTQYF. As DNA, the CDR3 is TGTGCCAGCTCCCCGGAGAGAAGGGGGCGCACAGATACGCAGTATTTT. Complete variable domain (other parts from reference TRBV18 and TRBJ2-3): NAGVMQNPRHLVRRRGQEARLRCSPMKGHSHVYWYRQLPEEGLKFMVYLQKENIIDESGMPKERFSAEFPKEGPSILRIQQVVRGDSAAYFCASSPERRGRTDTQYFGPGTRLTVL.

The chain links TRBV27 to TRBJ2-3, with D possibly matching TRBD2 (7 bases). V dropped 1 base and J dropped 0 bases, with 14 bases sitting between them. The CDR3 is 17 amino acids. Germline V lookup: CDR1 MNHEY, CDR2 SMNVEV (reference sequence). The CDR3 DNA follows: TGTGCCAGCAGTTTATTCACGGGGGGCCGTAGCACAGATACGCAGTATTTT. The encoded protein is CASSLFTGGRSTDTQYF.

The chain joins TRBV4-1 to TRBJ2-5, with 7 bases that match TRBD1. The CDR3 has 16 amino acids. J lost 1 base, V lost 0 bases, and 5 bases had no gene match. CDR1 and CDR2 (germline): MGHRA, YSYEKL. The DNA for the CDR3 is TGCGCCAGCAGCCAAGACCCGACAGGGAGCCAAGAGACCCAGTACTTC. Residues: CASSQDPTGSQETQYF.

The gene calls are TRBV16 and TRBJ2-5; D possibly corresponds to TRBD2 (5 bases). This CDR3 has 13 residues. Germline CDR1 is KGHSY and CDR2 is FQNENV. V was shortened by 0 bases and J by 3 bases, with 5 bases between the two germline ends. The CDR3 sequence is CASSQSREETQYF. CDR3 DNA: TGTGCCAGCAGCCAATCGAGGGAAGAGACCCAGTACTTC.

The gene calls are TRBV27 and TRBJ2-7; 10 positions match TRBD1. Germline V gene sequence: CDR1 MNHEY, CDR2 SMNVEV (reference sequence). The CDR3 consists of 15 residues. V lost 3 bases, J lost 3 bases, and 5 bases stayed unmatched. The CDR3 here is CASSLTGGAGYEQYF. CDR3 sequence (DNA): TGTGCCAGCAGTTTGACAGGGGGCGCGGGCTACGAGCAGTACTTC.

The rearrangement joins TRBV2 to TRBJ2-2; 9 bases line up with TRBD1. This CDR3 is built from 18 residues. The V gene's germline CDR1 is SNHLY and CDR2 FYNNEI. After removal of 2 bases from V and 7 bases from J, the junction contained 14 bases not matched to a gene. CDR3 nucleotide sequence: TGTGCCAGCAGTGAACCGGGACAGGGCTTTCTGGAAGGCGGGGAGCTGTTTTTT. Translated: CASSEPGQGFLEGGELFF.

DNA for the CDR3: TGTGCCAGCAGGGTTATCAGGGGGCCCCACGAGCAGTACTTC. This gives the protein CASRVIRGPHEQYF. This chain links TRBV6-4 with TRBJ2-7; 8 bases are shared with TRBD1. Looked up from germline, CDR1 is MRHNA and CDR2 is SNTAGT. J was trimmed by 5 bases and V by 6 bases; bases with no gene match: 9. CDR3 size: 14 residues.

This chain connects TRBV9 to TRBJ2-1; a possible D gene is TRBD2 (6 bases). Per germline, CDR1 SGDLS and CDR2 YYNGEE. Trimming removed 0 bases from V and 8 bases from J, with 12 bases in between. This CDR3 comprises 14 residues. Here the CDR3 reads CASSVAGESHEQFF. The CDR3 coding sequence is TGTGCCAGCAGCGTAGCGGGAGAATCCCATGAGCAGTTCTTC. The full variable domain, with the rest looked up from reference TRBV9 and TRBJ2-1, is DSGVTQTPKHLITATGQRVTLRCSPRSGDLSVYWYQQSLDQGLQFLIQYYNGEERAKGNILERFSAQQFPDLHSELNLSSLELGDSALYFCASSVAGESHEQFFGPGTRLTVL.